This T cell receptor beta chain appears in the sequencing data of a study of type 1 regulatory T cells. Study information: An in vitro protocol generated T-allo10, a Tr1-enriched, alloantigen-specific CD4 T cell product.

Regarding this clonotype: What it binds is not known.

MiXCR, applied by TCRdb to the reads, yields one record per CDR3 protein. The sample records more than 60,000 distinct CDR3 sequences, approximately 60% being singletons. The CDR3 is 15 residues long. The V gene end was trimmed by 3 bases and the J gene end by 6 bases; junction bases not matched to a gene: 5. The germline V gene encodes CDR1 MDHEN and CDR2 SYDVKM. The J gene is TRBJ2-3, the V gene TRBV28; 11 bases map to TRBD2. This TCR was recovered from a human donor in good health. The sample was cultured non-Tr1 T cells, either the whole culture or a sorted T cell fraction (not recorded which). The CDR3 nucleotides are TGTGCCAGCAGTTTGGCTAGCGGGAGGTACGATACGCAGTATTTT. It is translated as CASSLASGRYDTQYF.